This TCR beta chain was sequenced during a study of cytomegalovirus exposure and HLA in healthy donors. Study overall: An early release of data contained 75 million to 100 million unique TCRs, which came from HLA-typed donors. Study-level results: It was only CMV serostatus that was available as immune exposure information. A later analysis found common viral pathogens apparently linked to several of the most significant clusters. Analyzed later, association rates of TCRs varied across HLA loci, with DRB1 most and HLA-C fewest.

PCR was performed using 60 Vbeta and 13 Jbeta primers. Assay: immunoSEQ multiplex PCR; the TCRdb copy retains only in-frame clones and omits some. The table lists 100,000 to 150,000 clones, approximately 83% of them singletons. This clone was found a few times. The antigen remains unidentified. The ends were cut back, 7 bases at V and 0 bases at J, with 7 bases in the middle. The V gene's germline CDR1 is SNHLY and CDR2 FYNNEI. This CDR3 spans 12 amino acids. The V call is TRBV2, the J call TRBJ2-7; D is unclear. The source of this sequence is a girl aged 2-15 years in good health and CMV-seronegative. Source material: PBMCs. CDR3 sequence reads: CASMESSYEQYF. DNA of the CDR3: TGTGCCAGCATGGAGAGCTCCTACGAGCAGTACTTC.